Below are 30 T cell receptor beta chains sequenced from a single sample in a study of T-cell memory formation after mild COVID-19. TCRdb re-called the 5' RACE reads through MiXCR, storing one row per CDR3 protein. The sample shows more than 6,000 distinct CDR3 sequences, around 20% of them seen only once. Sequenced material: PBMCs or a T cell subset sorted from them (not recorded which). These receptors all come from an adult woman who had mild COVID-19 (a few samples of this study predate the infection). Cell type and time point are not known.

The CDR3 sequence: CASSLETQYF. Written as DNA, the CDR3 is TGTGCCAGCAGTTTGGAGACCCAGTACTTC. V gene TRBV12-3 or TRBV12-4 combines with J gene TRBJ2-5; D is unclear. V gave up 3 bases and J gave up 5 bases, with 1 base separating them. CDR3 length equals 10 residues.

This chain joins TRBV4-1 and TRBJ2-3, with no clear D. The CDR3 extends over 13 amino acids. The V gene lost 0 bases and the J gene lost 4 bases, with 5 bases spanning the gap. Germline CDR1 is MGHRA and CDR2 is YSYEKL. The CDR3 loop is CASSQDHSDTQYF. The CDR3 DNA reads as TGCGCCAGCAGCCAAGATCATTCAGATACGCAGTATTTT.

The genes are TRBV4-1 and TRBJ2-1; 11 bases are shared with TRBD2. This CDR3 contains 15 residues. Germline assignment: CDR1 MGHRA and CDR2 YSYEKL. V lost 5 bases, J lost 9 bases, and 9 bases stayed unmatched. For the CDR3, the DNA is TGCGCCAGCAGCTATAGCGGGGGGGCCCAGGGTGAGCAGTTCTTC. This sequence encodes CASSYSGGAQGEQFF.

This clonotype has at least ten counts. The chain recombines TRBV7-8 with TRBJ1-1; D is unclear. The germline gives CDR1 SGHVS, CDR2 FQNEAQ. V was cut by 1 base and J by 0 bases, with 6 bases left in between. This CDR3 comprises 14 residues. The CDR3 loop is CASSLVAVNTEAFF. Here the CDR3 DNA reads TGTGCCAGCAGCTTAGTCGCGGTGAACACTGAAGCTTTCTTT.

This clonotype was seen ten or more times. This chain joins TRBV12-3 or TRBV12-4 and TRBJ1-5; D remains unclear. Deletions cut 2 bases from V and 7 bases from J, with 21 bases between. The CDR3 is 17 amino acids. The DNA of the CDR3 is TGTGCCAGCAGTTTACTAGGGCCGGGTCCAGCGATGCAGCCCCAGCATTTT. Translated: CASSLLGPGPAMQPQHF.

The table lists this clonotype with many counts. The chain combines TRBV7-7 with TRBJ2-5; D unresolved. V was cut by 1 base and J by 4 bases, with 7 bases left in between. The germline V gene encodes CDR1 SSHAT and CDR2 FNYEAQ (reference sequence). There are 13 residues in the CDR3. CDR3 bases: TGTGCCAGCAGCTTAGGGTTAGGAGAGACCCAGTACTTC. It is translated as CASSLGLGETQYF. The full variable domain, in which reference TRBV7-7 and TRBJ2-5 provide the parts outside the CDR3, is GAGVSQSPRYKVTKRGQDVTLRCDPISSHATLYWYQQALGQGPEFLTYFNYEAQPDKSGLPSDRFSAERPEGSISTLTIQRTEQRDSAMYRCASSLGLGETQYFGPGTRLLVL.

This clonotype came up many times. The chain employs TRBV15 and TRBJ1-1; no clear D. Trimming pared 0 bases from V and 0 bases from J, leaving 11 bases between. The germline gives CDR1 LNHNV, CDR2 YYDKDF (reference sequence). The CDR3 totals 16 residues. The CDR3 is CATSRDRAPMNTEAFF. The DNA of the CDR3 is TGTGCCACCAGCAGAGATCGGGCCCCCATGAACACTGAAGCTTTCTTT.

In its sample, this clonotype ranks as large. The rearrangement links TRBV5-6 to TRBJ2-1; D ambiguous. V was cut by 3 bases and J by 3 bases, with 10 bases left in between. This CDR3 spans 14 amino acids. The V gene's germline CDR1 is SGHDT and CDR2 YYEEEE. In DNA, the CDR3 is TGTGCCAGCAGCTCCGACGGTAGCTACAATGAGCAGTTCTTC. Its translation is CASSSDGSYNEQFF. The full variable domain, with the rest looked up from reference TRBV5-6 and TRBJ2-1, is DAGVTQSPTHLIKTRGQQVTLRCSPKSGHDTVSWYQQALGQGPQFIFQYYEEEERQRGNFPDRFSGHQFPNYSSELNVNALLLGDSALYLCASSSDGSYNEQFFGPGTRLTVL.

This clonotype has a count of ten or more. The CDR3 bases are TGTGCCAGCAGCCCTAGTACTAGGACTAGCGGAATCCTCGCTATTGGGGAGCTGTTTTTT. Protein sequence: CASSPSTRTSGILAIGELFF. The chain has TRBV13 and TRBJ2-2, with 10 nucleotides matching TRBD2. The ends lost 5 bases at V and 8 bases at J; junction bases unmatched: 23. Germline loops: CDR1 PRHDT, CDR2 FYEKMQ (reference sequence). The CDR3 is made up of 20 amino acids.

The genes are TRBV29-1 and TRBJ2-3, with D possibly matching TRBD2 (6 bases). The CDR3 extends over 15 amino acids. CDR1 is SQVTM, CDR2 ANQGSEA, per germline. Trimming stripped 5 bases from V and 1 base from J, with 16 bases between. CDR3 DNA sequence: TGCAGCGTTAAGTCTTTGGGGGGAGGCACAGATACGCAGTATTTT. This codes for CSVKSLGGGTDTQYF.

There are many counts of this clonotype. The chain recombines TRBV18 with TRBJ2-7; 8 bases line up with TRBD1. Germline V gene lookup returns CDR1 KGHSH and CDR2 LQKENI. J lost 2 bases, V lost 4 bases, and 4 bases had no gene match. CDR3 length: 14 residues. CDR3 sequence reads: CASSLGQETYEQYF. In nucleotides, the CDR3 is TGTGCCAGCTCACTGGGACAGGAAACCTACGAGCAGTACTTC.

This clonotype has at least ten counts. CDR3 residues: CASSQVRGYSYNEQFF. CDR3 in DNA: TGTGCCAGCAGCCAAGTGCGGGGCTACTCCTACAATGAGCAGTTCTTC. The chain uses TRBV3-1 and TRBJ2-1, with D perhaps matching TRBD2 (6 bases). Trimming took 1 base from V and 0 from J, leaving 10 bases between them. The CDR3 spans 16 residues. Germline assignment: CDR1 LGHDT and CDR2 YNNKEL (reference sequence).

By share of the sample, this clonotype is medium-sized. The V call is TRBV6-6, the J call TRBJ2-7; D is unclear. This CDR3 has 15 amino acids. Per the germline V gene, CDR1 is MNHNY and CDR2 is SVGAGI (reference sequence). Trimming cost V 2 bases and J 5 bases, with 16 bases left between them. The CDR3 sequence: CASSYPQIYTHEQYF. CDR3 DNA sequence: TGTGCCAGCAGTTACCCCCAGATATATACCCACGAGCAGTACTTC.

This sequence joins TRBV3-1 and TRBJ2-5; TRBD1 matches 8 bases. The germline gives CDR1 LGHDT, CDR2 YNNKEL (reference sequence). The CDR3 spans 13 residues. V was pared by 4 bases and J by 5 bases, with 3 bases of the junction left unmatched. The CDR3 spells CASSRRGHETQYF. The DNA of the CDR3 is TGTGCCAGCAGCCGCAGGGGGCATGAGACCCAGTACTTC.

This clonotype showed up many times. V is TRBV20-1 and J is TRBJ2-7; weak D call: TRBD2 (6 bases). Deletions cut 1 base from V and 4 bases from J, with 17 bases between. This CDR3 is 15 amino acids long. Germline CDR1 DFQATT, CDR2 SNEGSKA (reference sequence). DNA of the CDR3: TGCAGTGCTAGAGTGGTAAGGCGGGGACTTTACGAGCAGTACTTC. Amino acid sequence: CSARVVRRGLYEQYF.

In its sample, this clonotype is medium-sized. V is TRBV12-3 or TRBV12-4 and J is TRBJ2-1; the D is unclear. The V gene lost 6 bases and the J gene lost 8 bases, with 14 bases spanning the gap. The CDR3 consists of 13 residues. In DNA form, the CDR3 reads TGTGCCAGCAGCTTGGGGTCCGGCGATGAGCAGTTCTTC. This gives the protein CASSLGSGDEQFF.

Sample share makes this clonotype medium-sized (0.01 to 0.1%). This chain connects TRBV5-1 to TRBJ1-1; 8 bases are shared with TRBD1. The CDR3 spans 11 residues. V lost 7 bases to trimming and J lost 11 bases; unmatched junction nucleotides: 7. Germline CDR1 and CDR2: SGHRS and YFSETQ. The CDR3 nucleotides are TGCGCCAGCTTCGGACAGGGCATCGCTTTCTTT. As protein: CASFGQGIAFF. Complete variable domain (other parts from reference TRBV5-1 and TRBJ1-1): KAGVTQTPRYLIKTRGQQVTLSCSPISGHRSVSWYQQTPGQGLQFLFEYFSETQRNKGNFPGRFSGRQFSNSRSEMNVSTLELGDSALYLCASFGQGIAFFGQGTRLTVV.

This sequence joins TRBV2 and TRBJ2-3; D is undetermined. Germline lookup yields CDR1 SNHLY and CDR2 FYNNEI. This CDR3 has 14 amino acids. V was pared by 8 bases and J by 5 bases, with 17 bases between. The CDR3 loop reads CASLRTPSGDTQYF. The CDR3 DNA follows: TGTGCCAGCCTCCGAACACCCTCCGGAGATACGCAGTATTTT.

Ten or more counts support this clonotype. This chain joins TRBV6-5 and TRBJ2-1, with a possible D match to TRBD1 (5 bases). Trimming pared 6 bases from V and 4 bases from J, leaving 10 bases between. The CDR3 runs to 13 residues. From germline, CDR1 is MNHEY and CDR2 SVGAGI. In DNA form, the CDR3 reads TGTGCCAGCAGCCGACAGATTTACAATGAGCAGTTCTTC. This translates into CASSRQIYNEQFF.

The J gene is TRBJ2-3, the V gene TRBV7-8, with D tentatively TRBD1 (5 bases). From germline, CDR1 is SGHVS and CDR2 FQNEAQ. The CDR3 sequence is 13 residues long. V was trimmed by 5 bases and J by 6 bases, leaving 12 bases between them. CDR3 nucleotides: TGTGCCAGCAGCCCCCCCAGGGCGGATACGCAGTATTTT. Residues: CASSPPRADTQYF.

This clonotype appeared once. This chain links TRBV4-1 with TRBJ2-1; the D gene is possibly TRBD1 (6 bases). Trimming pared 3 bases from V and 5 bases from J, leaving 14 bases between. CDR1 MGHRA and CDR2 YSYEKL come from the germline V gene. CDR3 length: 15 residues. The CDR3 loop is CASSQRRDINNEQFF. In DNA, the CDR3 is TGCGCCAGCAGCCAGCGCCGGGACATCAACAATGAGCAGTTCTTC.

On this clonotype itself: This may stem from a read error, because a much larger clone lies one nucleotide away. The CDR3 DNA reads as TGCAGTGCTAGAGGCACCTGGGGAGCAACTAATGAAAAACTGTTTTTT. Translating it yields CSARGTWGATNEKLFF. The rearrangement joins TRBV20-1 to TRBJ1-4; D is undetermined. Germline V gives CDR1 DFQATT, CDR2 SNEGSKA (reference sequence). V was clipped by 1 base and J by 0 bases, with 12 bases between them. This CDR3 contains 16 residues.

This clonotype was detected ten times or more. The chain links TRBV24-1 to TRBJ1-2; D is ambiguous. This CDR3 contains 18 residues. CDR1 KGHDR and CDR2 SFDVKD come from the germline V gene. Trimming stripped 0 bases from V and 3 bases from J, with 19 bases between. CDR3 coding DNA: TGTGCCACCAGTGATTTGAACCGCACCTTTCTGGGTCACTATGGCTACACCTTC. It encodes CATSDLNRTFLGHYGYTF.

This clonotype has a count of ten or more. The chain joins TRBV20-1 to TRBJ2-7; D is possibly TRBD2 (6 bases). This CDR3 has 18 residues. The germline CDR1 and CDR2 sequences are DFQATT and SNEGSKA (reference sequence). V was clipped by 2 bases and J by 3 bases, with 26 bases between them. CDR3 bases: TGCAGTGCTAGACGGGACTCCCGTACCGGGGAAGGGGTCTACGAGCAGTACTTC. Its translation is CSARRDSRTGEGVYEQYF.

In its sample, this clonotype was seen many times. CDR3 protein: CASSKTDYNEQFF. The CDR3 DNA reads TGTGCCAGCAGTAAGACAGACTACAATGAGCAGTTCTTC. The chain carries TRBV6-5 and TRBJ2-1; perhaps TRBD1 as D (5 bases). Trimming pared 5 bases from V and 3 bases from J, leaving 8 bases between. Germline V gene lookup returns CDR1 MNHEY and CDR2 SVGAGI. The CDR3 has 13 residues.

By share, this clonotype counts as medium-sized. The chain carries TRBV7-2 and TRBJ2-5, with D perhaps matching TRBD1 (6 bases). Deletions cut 6 bases from V and 5 bases from J, with 16 bases between. This CDR3 region has 14 residues. Germline V gene lookup returns CDR1 SGHTA and CDR2 FQGNSA. CDR3 coding DNA: TGTGCCAGCAGGCTTGCAGGGGTTGGGGAGACCCAGTACTTC. It codes for CASRLAGVGETQYF.

In its sample, this clonotype ranks as medium-sized (0.01 to 0.1%). The chain is built from TRBV4-1 and TRBJ1-5; a possible D gene is TRBD1 (5 bases). The CDR3 totals 16 residues. Germline V gene data show CDR1 as MGHRA and CDR2 as YSYEKL. The V and J ends lost 0 bases and 0 bases respectively, with 9 bases between them. CDR3 DNA sequence: TGCGCCAGCAGCCAAGAGGGGGTAGGTAGCAATCAGCCCCAGCATTTT. Protein product: CASSQEGVGSNQPQHF.

This clonotype is labeled medium-sized. The chain has TRBV4-3 and TRBJ2-7; D is uncertain. V was clipped by 1 base and J by 0 bases, with 10 bases between them. The CDR3 length is 15 residues. The germline gives CDR1 LGHNA, CDR2 YSLEER. The CDR3 region has the DNA TGCGCCAGCAGCCAAGTTGCGGATTTCTCCTACGAGCAGTACTTC. It is translated as CASSQVADFSYEQYF.

This clonotype was seen at least ten times. The V call is TRBV3-1, the J call TRBJ2-5; D is perhaps TRBD1 or TRBD2 (5 bases each). V lost 1 base, J lost 4 bases, and 19 bases lay in between. The CDR3 is made up of 17 amino acids. CDR1 LGHDT and CDR2 YNNKEL come from the germline V gene (reference sequence). The CDR3 bases are TGTGCCAGCAGCCAAGGAGGAGTTTTAGCCGGGGCAGAGACCCAGTACTTC. Its protein product is CASSQGGVLAGAETQYF.

This clonotype was seen many times. The rearrangement links TRBV9 to TRBJ2-4; D ambiguous. The germline V gene encodes CDR1 SGDLS and CDR2 YYNGEE. The CDR3 totals 15 residues. With 4 bases removed from V and 2 bases from J, the gap between germline ends came to 13 bases. The CDR3 loop reads CASSPVVGSKNIQYF. The CDR3 DNA follows: TGTGCCAGCAGCCCTGTTGTGGGGTCCAAAAACATTCAGTACTTC. Together with reference TRBV9 and TRBJ2-4, the CDR3 gives the full variable domain: DSGVTQTPKHLITATGQRVTLRCSPRSGDLSVYWYQQSLDQGLQFLIQYYNGEERAKGNILERFSAQQFPDLHSELNLSSLELGDSALYFCASSPVVGSKNIQYFGAGTRLSVL.